This entry lists 22 T cell receptor beta chains sequenced from one sample in a study of CD8 T cells in Susac syndrome. An input of roughly 0.5 to 1 ug of RNA was subjected to reverse transcription using random hexamers. One entry per CDR3 protein results from TCRdb running MiXCR on the immunoSEQ multiplex PCR reads. The data hold 100,000 to 150,000 distinct CDR3 sequences, with about 94% observed a single time. Sequenced sample: CD4+ T cells from PBMCs. Receptors originate from a human donor in good health.

This clonotype has only one observation. This chain joins TRBV12-3 or TRBV12-4 and TRBJ1-2; 8 bases align to TRBD1. The V and J ends lost 3 bases and 5 bases, in that order; junction bases with no gene match: 5. This CDR3 comprises 14 residues. As DNA, the CDR3 is TGTGCCAGCAGTTTCCAGGGGGCCCCTTATGGCTACACCTTC. Protein: CASSFQGAPYGYTF.

The genes are TRBV18 and TRBJ1-5; the D gene is possibly TRBD1 (5 bases). Germline CDR1 reads KGHSH; CDR2 reads LQKENI. This CDR3 has 17 amino acids. The V and J ends lost 6 bases and 0 bases respectively, with 18 bases between them. The CDR3 DNA is TGTGCCAGCTCCCGAAGAGGTGGAGGGGATAGCAATCAGCCCCAGCATTTT. As protein: CASSRRGGGDSNQPQHF.

The chain links TRBV20-1 to TRBJ2-3; D gene unclear. The V end lost 3 bases, the J end lost 2 bases, and 18 bases lay between the germline ends. The germline V gene encodes CDR1 DFQATT and CDR2 SNEGSKA (reference sequence). The CDR3 consists of 16 residues. CDR3 sequence: CSASPSSGWDTDTQYF. In nucleotides, the CDR3 is TGCAGTGCTAGCCCCTCTAGTGGTTGGGACACAGATACGCAGTATTTT.

The rearrangement uses TRBV7-2 and TRBJ2-7, with a possible D match to TRBD2 (5 bases). Germline CDR1 SGHTA, CDR2 FQGNSA. The CDR3 has 14 residues. Trimming shortened V by 3 bases and J by 1 base, and 10 bases separated the two germline ends. This CDR3 reads CASSFVRDSYEQYF. DNA for the CDR3: TGTGCCAGCAGCTTTGTACGGGATTCCTACGAGCAGTACTTC. The complete variable domain, with remaining parts taken from reference TRBV7-2 and TRBJ2-7, reads GAGVSQSPSNKVTEKGKDVELRCDPISGHTALYWYRQSLGQGLEFLIYFQGNSAPDKSGLPSDRFSAERTGGSVSTLTIQRTQQEDSAVYLCASSFVRDSYEQYFGPGTRLTVT.

This clonotype has a single count. The genes are TRBV28 and TRBJ1-1; D is possibly TRBD1 (5 bases). The CDR3 has 13 amino acids. V was shortened by 3 bases and J by 6 bases, with 11 bases between the two germline ends. Germline V gene lookup returns CDR1 MDHEN and CDR2 SYDVKM. Written as DNA, the CDR3 is TGTGCCAGCAGTTTGCGGACAATCGCTGAAGCTTTCTTT. It translates to CASSLRTIAEAFF.

The chain uses TRBV2 and TRBJ2-1; 10 bases are a match to TRBD2. J lost 8 bases, V lost 2 bases, and 3 bases had no gene match. The CDR3 covers 14 residues. Germline CDR1 and CDR2: SNHLY and FYNNEI. CDR3 sequence: CASSEMGLAHEQFF. As DNA, the CDR3 is TGTGCCAGCAGTGAAATGGGACTAGCGCATGAGCAGTTCTTC. The whole variable domain, remainder taken from reference TRBV2 and TRBJ2-1, is EPEVTQTPSHQVTQMGQEVILRCVPISNHLYFYWYRQILGQKVEFLVSFYNNEISEKSEIFDDQFSVERPDGSNFTLKIRSTKLEDSAMYFCASSEMGLAHEQFFGPGTRLTVL.

J is TRBJ2-5 and V is TRBV20-1, with 8 bases fitting TRBD2. This CDR3 has 14 amino acids. The germline V gene has CDR1 DFQATT and CDR2 SNEGSKA (reference sequence). The V segment lost 0 bases and the J segment 8 bases; nucleotides outside the gene matches: 8. CDR3 DNA sequence: TGCAGTGCTAGAGAGCAGCCAGCGGGAGAAACCCAGTACTTC. It codes for CSAREQPAGETQYF.

The rearrangement uses TRBV6-1 and TRBJ2-6; the D gene is possibly TRBD2 (5 bases). The length of the CDR3 is 18 residues. Trimming removed 7 bases from V and 2 bases from J, with 21 bases in between. Germline CDR1 and CDR2: MNHNS and SASEGT. The CDR3 DNA is TGTGCCAGCATCCACGGTGAGGGATGGTGGGCTGGGGCCAACGTCCTGACTTTC. It translates to CASIHGEGWWAGANVLTF.

The rearrangement links TRBV20-1 to TRBJ2-7; 7 nucleotides align to TRBD2. Germline V gene data show CDR1 as DFQATT and CDR2 as SNEGSKA (reference sequence). The CDR3 consists of 15 residues. J gave up 5 bases and V 3 bases, and 13 bases lay outside the gene matches. CDR3 sequence reads: CSASRRGSVLDEQYF. The CDR3 DNA reads TGCAGTGCTAGCAGGCGCGGGAGTGTTCTGGACGAGCAGTACTTC.

The chain recombines TRBV29-1 with TRBJ2-7; 14 bases map to TRBD2. J lost 2 bases, V lost 6 bases, and 9 bases had no gene match. The CDR3 runs 16 residues. Germline CDR1 is SQVTM and CDR2 is ANQGSEA. The CDR3 DNA follows: TGCAGCGTCCGCGGGACTAGCGGGAGTAGCACCTACGAGCAGTACTTC. This sequence encodes CSVRGTSGSSTYEQYF.

The V gene is TRBV20-1, the J gene TRBJ1-4, with D possibly being TRBD1 (5 bases). Germline V gives CDR1 DFQATT, CDR2 SNEGSKA (reference sequence). V lost 5 bases to trimming and J lost 8 bases, with 15 bases between them. This CDR3 is 13 amino acids long. The chain's CDR3 is CSALAGSGEKLFF. CDR3 coding DNA: TGCAGTGCTTTAGCAGGGTCGGGAGAAAAACTGTTTTTT.

The V call is TRBV12-3 or TRBV12-4, the J call TRBJ2-3, with 8 bases fitting TRBD1. J was trimmed by 7 bases and V by 3 bases; bases with no gene match: 18. CDR3 size: 18 residues. In DNA form, the CDR3 reads TGTGCCAGCAGTTTCCCCGCTGGGACAGGCCTTTCACGATATACGCAGTATTTT. Translated, it gives CASSFPAGTGLSRYTQYF.

The CDR3 DNA is TGTGCCAGCAGCTTACTGCAGGGGGAGACCCAGTACTTC. The encoded protein is CASSLLQGETQYF. The chain combines TRBV7-2 with TRBJ2-5; D is possibly TRBD1 (6 bases). The germline V gene has CDR1 SGHTA and CDR2 FQGNSA. This CDR3 is 13 amino acids long. The germline V and J ends were trimmed by 2 bases and 5 bases, with 9 bases remaining between them. The full variable domain, completed using reference TRBV7-2 and TRBJ2-5, is GAGVSQSPSNKVTEKGKDVELRCDPISGHTALYWYRQSLGQGLEFLIYFQGNSAPDKSGLPSDRFSAERTGGSVSTLTIQRTQQEDSAVYLCASSLLQGETQYFGPGTRLLVL.

This chain connects TRBV30 to TRBJ2-7; possibly TRBD2 for D (5 bases). Trimming removed 1 base from V and 5 bases from J, with 12 bases in between. Per germline, CDR1 GTSNPN and CDR2 SVGIG (reference sequence). The CDR3 runs to 13 residues. In nucleotides, the CDR3 is TGTGCCTGGAGTGGGACGAGGAGGCACGAGCAGTACTTC. Its protein product is CAWSGTRRHEQYF. The whole variable domain, remainder taken from reference TRBV30 and TRBJ2-7, is SQTIHQWPATLVQPVGSPLSLECTVEGTSNPNLYWYRQAAGRGLQLLFYSVGIGQISSEVPQNLSASRPQDRQFILSSKKLLLSDSGFYLCAWSGTRRHEQYFGPGTRLTVT.

Turning to this clonotype: One end of the junction fails to match germline, which may point to a read error. This chain uses TRBV29-1 with TRBJ2-7; the D gene is possibly TRBD2 (6 bases). The V gene's germline CDR1 is SQVTM and CDR2 ANQGSEA. This CDR3 spans 12 amino acids. For the CDR3, the DNA is TGCAGCGTCGAAGGCTCTAGCGACGAGCAGTACTTC. Encoded protein: CSVEGSSDEQYF.

The CDR3, as DNA: TGCAGCGTTGAAGTGGCGGGCTTCGGTGAAAAACTGTTTTTT. Residues: CSVEVAGFGEKLFF. The chain uses TRBV29-1 and TRBJ1-4; no clear D gene. There are 14 residues in the CDR3. Germline CDR1 reads SQVTM; CDR2 reads ANQGSEA. Between the trimmed V and J ends, which lost 1 base and 7 bases, there was a span of 13 bases.

There are a few counts of this clonotype. The chain combines TRBV29-1 with TRBJ1-2, with a possible D match to TRBD1 (5 bases). CDR1 SQVTM and CDR2 ANQGSEA come from the germline V gene. This CDR3 region has 14 residues. The V end was cut by 7 bases, the J end by 2 bases, with 17 bases between. Here the CDR3 DNA reads TGCAGCGCCGGGACCGCTGAACCCAACTATGGCTACACCTTC. Protein sequence: CSAGTAEPNYGYTF.

V and J are TRBV6-2 or TRBV6-3 and TRBJ2-7; D not certain. The V end lost 4 bases, the J end lost 2 bases, and 6 bases lay between the germline ends. CDR3 size: 12 residues. The germline V gene has CDR1 MNHEY and CDR2 SVGEGT. The CDR3 region has the DNA TGTGCCAGCAGTTTATCGACCTACGAGCAGTACTTC. Its protein is CASSLSTYEQYF.

V usage is TRBV29-1 and J usage is TRBJ1-1; 8 bases fit TRBD1. This CDR3 is built from 15 residues. The germline V gene has CDR1 SQVTM and CDR2 ANQGSEA. Trimming at V came to 7 bases and at J to 3 bases, leaving 13 bases not matched to a gene. The CDR3 sequence: CSGGLAGGRHTEAFF. The DNA of the CDR3 is TGCAGCGGAGGCTTGGCAGGGGGCCGGCACACTGAAGCTTTCTTT.

This sequence joins TRBV11-2 and TRBJ2-4; D is undetermined. Trimming cost V 1 base and J 0 bases, with 10 bases left between them. Germline CDR1 SGHAT, CDR2 FQNNGV. The CDR3 extends over 16 amino acids. The CDR3 bases are TGTGCCAGCAGCTTAGTACCGCTCGAAGCCAAAAACATTCAGTACTTC. Its protein product is CASSLVPLEAKNIQYF.

The chain has TRBV4-2 and TRBJ1-4; D is uncertain. V lost 1 base to trimming and J lost 6 bases, with 9 bases between them. CDR3 length: 14 amino acids. From germline, CDR1 is LGHNA and CDR2 YNFKEQ. The CDR3 sequence: CASSQGRQDEKLFF. The CDR3, as DNA: TGTGCCAGCAGCCAAGGCAGGCAGGATGAAAAACTGTTTTTT.

The chain uses TRBV5-1 and TRBJ2-1; 7 positions agree with TRBD2. The CDR3 spans 16 residues. Germline values: CDR1 SGHRS, CDR2 YFSETQ. The ends lost 1 base at V and 0 bases at J; junction bases unmatched: 4. CDR3 DNA: TGCGCCAGCAGCTTGCATGGCGGGAGCTCCTACAATGAGCAGTTCTTC. Translation gives CASSLHGGSSYNEQFF.